The 22 T cell receptor beta chains presented below share a single source sample, sequenced in a study of regulatory T cells in long-lasting Graves disease. Described time point: persistent/refractory GD, antithyroid drugs over 5 years with positive TRAb. RNA extracted from PBMCs served as the sequencing template. The authors built TCR beta libraries using iRepertoire HTBI primers and Arm-PCR of CDR3 regions. TCRdb re-derived calls from the multiplex PCR reads in MiXCR, one entry per CDR3 protein. The sample has 400,000 or so distinct CDR3 sequences, less than 25% seen once; the top ten hold around 24%. The sample was peripheral blood mononuclear cells (PBMCs), taken when the disease was refractory, from a patient treated with antithyroid drugs. The receptor source for this set is a female donor with Graves disease.

The genes are TRBV6-2 or TRBV6-3 and TRBJ2-2; D gene unclear. Trimming took off 0 bases at V and 9 bases at J, with 5 bases between the two ends. CDR1 MNHEY and CDR2 SVGEGT come from the germline V gene. The CDR3 totals 12 residues. This chain's CDR3 is CASSYSGWELFF. The CDR3 nucleotides are TGTGCCAGCAGTTACTCGGGGTGGGAGCTGTTTTTT.

This clonotype turned up a few times. The chain couples TRBV29-1 to TRBJ2-7; D gene ambiguous. The CDR3 runs to 13 residues. CDR1 SQVTM and CDR2 ANQGSEA come from the germline V gene. V was pared by 7 bases and J by 0 bases, with 13 bases between. The CDR3 protein is CSAQDASSYEQYF. CDR3 in DNA: TGCAGCGCCCAGGATGCCAGCTCCTACGAGCAGTACTTC.

This clonotype turned up a few times. The chain is built from TRBV2 and TRBJ2-1; the match to TRBD2 covers 8 bases. CDR1 and CDR2 (germline): SNHLY, FYNNEI. This CDR3 comprises 16 residues. With 4 bases clipped from V and 9 bases from J, the junction kept 14 bases outside the gene matches. CDR3 protein: CASSAGGRPLDSEQFF. As DNA, the CDR3 is TGTGCCAGCAGTGCGGGGGGGAGGCCCTTGGATTCTGAGCAGTTCTTC.

In the case of this clonotype: Possible read error: a much larger clone is one base away. This likely comes from a read error, as the CDR3 has no conserved phenylalanine or tryptophan at its end. The chain carries TRBV7-2 and TRBJ2-5; D assignment may be TRBD1 or TRBD2 (5 bases each). Looked up from germline, CDR1 is SGHTA and CDR2 is FQGNSA. The CDR3 is 14 residues long. Trimming took 6 bases from V and 4 from J, leaving 15 bases between them. DNA for the CDR3: TGTGCCAGCAGTCCGACCCGGGACGGAGAGACCCAGTACTAC. Translation: CASSPTRDGETQYY.

The chain is built from TRBV2 and TRBJ2-2; the D is unclear. The germline V gene has CDR1 SNHLY and CDR2 FYNNEI. V dropped 0 bases and J dropped 2 bases, with 4 bases sitting between them. The CDR3 extends over 14 amino acids. The CDR3 region has the DNA TGTGCCAGCAGTGAAGCGGACAACACCGGGGAGCTGTTTTTT. Protein sequence: CASSEADNTGELFF.

This clonotype was observed a handful of times. DNA for the CDR3: TGTGCCAGCAGCCTCGGGTCGACAGGGGTGAACACTGAAGCTTTCTTT. The encoded protein is CASSLGSTGVNTEAFF. The rearrangement joins TRBV7-3 to TRBJ1-1; 8 bases are shared with TRBD1. CDR1 and CDR2 from the germline V gene are SGHTA and FQGTGA. The length of the CDR3 is 16 residues. V dropped 5 bases and J dropped 0; count of bases not matched to a gene: 8.

This clonotype was counted at least ten times. The chain couples TRBV6-2 or TRBV6-3 to TRBJ2-7; 10 bases are shared with TRBD2. CDR3 length: 14 amino acids. Germline CDR1 MNHEY, CDR2 SVGEGT. The junction had 5 bases not matched to a gene; V was cut back by 7 bases and J by 2 bases. CDR3 DNA: TGTGCCAGCACCCAACTAGCGGGGCCCTACGAGCAGTACTTC. Its protein product is CASTQLAGPYEQYF.

This clonotype was counted many times. The chain uses TRBV15 and TRBJ1-6; D gene ambiguous. Germline-derived CDR1 and CDR2 are LNHNV and YYDKDF (reference sequence). V lost 6 bases, J lost 7 bases, and 10 bases lay in between. This CDR3 comprises 13 residues. The CDR3 loop is CATRVGRNSPLHF. The DNA of the CDR3 is TGTGCCACCAGGGTGGGGAGGAATTCACCCCTCCACTTT.

CDR3 bases: TGTGCCAGCAGTCACAGGAGACTAGCGGAAAAAGAGACCCAGTACTTC. It encodes CASSHRRLAEKETQYF. The gene calls are TRBV6-2 or TRBV6-3 and TRBJ2-5, with 9 bases that match TRBD2. Trimming cost V 5 bases and J 3 bases; bases outside gene matches: 10. The CDR3 extends over 16 amino acids. Germline CDR1 is MNHEY and CDR2 is SVGEGT.

The chain recombines TRBV10-3 with TRBJ1-1; D possibly corresponds to TRBD1 (5 bases). CDR1 ENHRY and CDR2 SYGVKD come from the germline V gene. The CDR3 is 12 amino acids. Trimming left V 9 bases short and J 4 bases short, with 12 bases between. CDR3 amino acids: CAMGGPGTEAFF. CDR3 in DNA: TGTGCCATGGGGGGACCGGGCACTGAAGCTTTCTTT.

The sample holds a few counts of this clonotype. The gene calls are TRBV14 and TRBJ1-6, with 7 bases fitting TRBD1. J gave up 7 bases and V 4 bases, and 1 base lay outside the gene matches. Germline CDR1 is SGHDN and CDR2 is FVKESK. This CDR3 has 13 residues. CDR3 protein: CASSRQGNSPLHF. CDR3 coding DNA: TGTGCCAGCAGCCGACAGGGAAATTCACCCCTCCACTTT.

Here the CDR3 reads CASSEGTGVSPLHF. The CDR3 coding sequence is TGTGCCAGCAGCGAGGGGACAGGGGTCTCACCCCTCCACTTT. The genes are TRBV9 and TRBJ1-6; 10 bases are shared with TRBD1. There are 14 residues in the CDR3. J was trimmed by 10 bases and V by 3 bases; bases with no gene match: 4. The germline gives CDR1 SGDLS, CDR2 YYNGEE.

The V call is TRBV7-8, the J call TRBJ1-1, with TRBD1 matching 7 bases. The CDR3 is made up of 18 amino acids. V lost 3 bases, J lost 2 bases, and 15 bases stayed unmatched. From germline, CDR1 is SGHVS and CDR2 FQNEAQ. CDR3 in amino acids: CASSFEGQPLWGNTEAFF. In DNA form, the CDR3 reads TGTGCCAGCAGCTTCGAGGGACAGCCCCTCTGGGGAAACACTGAAGCTTTCTTT. The full variable domain, its missing parts supplied by reference TRBV7-8 and TRBJ1-1, is GAGVSQSPRYKVAKRGQDVALRCDPISGHVSLFWYQQALGQGPEFLTYFQNEAQLDKSGLPSDRFFAERPEGSVSTLKIQRTQQEDSAVYLCASSFEGQPLWGNTEAFFGQGTRLTVV.

This rearrangement joins TRBV30 to TRBJ2-7; 8 nucleotides align to TRBD1. The CDR3 loop spans 14 amino acids. From germline, CDR1 is GTSNPN and CDR2 SVGIG (reference sequence). After removal of 4 bases from V and 3 bases from J, the junction contained 8 bases not matched to a gene. DNA of the CDR3: TGTGCCTGGACCGGACAGGGAAAGATCTACGAGCAGTACTTC. Amino acids: CAWTGQGKIYEQYF.

This clonotype appeared many times. This chain connects TRBV28 to TRBJ1-4; D is uncertain. V was cut by 11 bases and J by 0 bases, with 13 bases left in between. CDR3 length: 14 residues. The germline CDR1 and CDR2 sequences are MDHEN and SYDVKM. The CDR3 spells CACTALATNEKLFF. CDR3 DNA sequence: TGTGCCTGTACAGCGCTAGCAACTAATGAAAAACTGTTTTTT.

The J gene is TRBJ1-4, the V gene TRBV7-8; D gene ambiguous. Trimming took off 1 base at V and 5 bases at J, with 17 bases between the two ends. The germline CDR1 and CDR2 sequences are SGHVS and FQNEAQ. This CDR3 has 17 residues. In nucleotides, the CDR3 is TGTGCCAGCAGCTTAGGTTTGTCGTCAGTGAGAAATGAAAAACTGTTTTTT. Translation: CASSLGLSSVRNEKLFF.

This clonotype was counted only a few times. In DNA, the CDR3 is TGCGCCAGCAGCCAAGGGGAGGGCCAACAGTACTACGAGCAGTACTTC. Encoded protein: CASSQGEGQQYYEQYF. The rearrangement links TRBV4-1 to TRBJ2-7; 7 bases fit TRBD2. The trim removed 1 base at V and 3 bases at J, leaving 9 bases unmatched. Per germline, CDR1 MGHRA and CDR2 YSYEKL. The CDR3 consists of 16 residues.

This clonotype came up many times. V is TRBV30 and J is TRBJ1-2; D gene unclear. CDR3 length: 12 amino acids. V was clipped by 2 bases and J by 9 bases, with 13 bases between them. Germline V gene lookup returns CDR1 GTSNPN and CDR2 SVGIG (reference sequence). CDR3 residues: CAWSHRQLRYTF. In nucleotides, the CDR3 is TGTGCCTGGAGTCACCGGCAGCTCCGCTACACCTTC.

The chain is built from TRBV4-2 and TRBJ2-5, with D tentatively TRBD1 or TRBD2 (5 bases each). The V and J ends lost 0 bases and 2 bases respectively, with 10 bases between them. The CDR3 runs 15 residues. CDR1 is LGHNA, CDR2 YNFKEQ, per germline. For the CDR3, the DNA is TGTGCCAGCAGCCAAGAAGGGGACCTTCAAGAGACCCAGTACTTC. It translates to CASSQEGDLQETQYF.

This clonotype was observed many times. The chain employs TRBV15 and TRBJ1-2; 7 nucleotides line up with TRBD1. Germline V gene sequence: CDR1 LNHNV, CDR2 YYDKDF (reference sequence). Trimming took 3 bases from V and 3 from J; bases not matched to a gene: 7. The CDR3 spans 15 residues. The CDR3 DNA follows: TGTGCCACCAGCAGTGGGGCACAGGGGTACTATGGCTACACCTTC. The encoded protein is CATSSGAQGYYGYTF.

The genes are TRBV11-2 and TRBJ2-7; 9 bases agree with TRBD1. CDR3 size: 16 residues. The J segment lost 9 bases and the V segment lost 5 bases, leaving 17 bases of the junction unmatched. CDR1 SGHAT and CDR2 FQNNGV come from the germline V gene. CDR3 nucleotide sequence: TGTGCCAGCAGCAGAAACAGGGGGCGAATGCCTACCGGGCAGTACTTC. Translation: CASSRNRGRMPTGQYF.

The chain recombines TRBV20-1 with TRBJ1-5; no firm D call. The CDR3 totals 15 residues. Trimming shortened V by 6 bases and J by 0 bases, and 15 bases separated the two germline ends. CDR1 is DFQATT and CDR2 is SNEGSKA in the germline V gene (reference sequence). DNA of the CDR3: TGCAGTGCCCAGGACGGTAGTGGTAGCAATCAGCCCCAGCATTTT. Translated, it gives CSAQDGSGSNQPQHF.